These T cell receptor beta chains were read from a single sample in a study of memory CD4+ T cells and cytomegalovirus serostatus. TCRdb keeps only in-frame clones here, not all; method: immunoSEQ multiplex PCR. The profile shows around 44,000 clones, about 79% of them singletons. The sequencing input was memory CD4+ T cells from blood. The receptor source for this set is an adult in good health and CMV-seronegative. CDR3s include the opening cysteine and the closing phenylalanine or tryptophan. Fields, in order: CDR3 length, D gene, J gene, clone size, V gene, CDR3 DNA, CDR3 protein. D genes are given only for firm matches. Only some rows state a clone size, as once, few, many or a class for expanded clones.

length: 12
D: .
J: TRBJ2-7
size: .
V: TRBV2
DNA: TGTGCCAGCAGCGGCACGGGGAACGAGCAGTACTTC
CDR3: CASSGTGNEQYF

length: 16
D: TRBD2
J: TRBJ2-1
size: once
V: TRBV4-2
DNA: TGTGCCAGCAGCCAAAGGTCGAGCGGGAAAAGTAATGAGCAGTTCTTC
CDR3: CASSQRSSGKSNEQFF

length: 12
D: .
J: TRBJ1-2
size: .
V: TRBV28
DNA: TGTGCCAGCAGGCCTTACGATGGAGGCTACACCTTC
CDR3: CASRPYDGGYTF

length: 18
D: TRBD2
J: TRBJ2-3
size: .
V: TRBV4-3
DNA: TGCGCCAGCAGCCAAGATACCGGGACTAGCGGGAGGTTTGATACGCAGTATTTT
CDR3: CASSQDTGTSGRFDTQYF

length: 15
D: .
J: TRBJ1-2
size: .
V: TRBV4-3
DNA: TGCGCCAGCAGCCAAGATGCGCAGGATTCGAATGGCTACACCTTC
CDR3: CASSQDAQDSNGYTF

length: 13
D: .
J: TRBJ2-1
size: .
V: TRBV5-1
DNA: TGCGCCAGCAGCTTGGAACCCGACAATGAGCAGTTCTTC
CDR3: CASSLEPDNEQFF

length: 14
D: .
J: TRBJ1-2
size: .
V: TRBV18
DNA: TGTGCCAGCTCACCTACAAGGGGTACAAATGGCTACACCTTC
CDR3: CASSPTRGTNGYTF

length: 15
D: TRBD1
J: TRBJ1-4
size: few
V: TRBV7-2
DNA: TGTGCCAGCAGCTTAAGAGGGGACAGTAATGAAAAACTGTTTTTT
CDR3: CASSLRGDSNEKLFF

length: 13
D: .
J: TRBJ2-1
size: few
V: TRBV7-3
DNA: TGTGCCAGCAGCTTAGGACAGAACAATGAGCAGTTCTTC
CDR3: CASSLGQNNEQFF

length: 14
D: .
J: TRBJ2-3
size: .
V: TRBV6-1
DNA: TGTGCCAGCAGTGAATCGGTCGGGTTCAATACGCAGTATTTT
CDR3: CASSESVGFNTQYF

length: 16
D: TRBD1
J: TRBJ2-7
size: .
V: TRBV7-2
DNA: TGTGCCAGCAGCTCTCCGGCCCGGACAGGGAACTACGAGCAGTACTTC
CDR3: CASSSPARTGNYEQYF

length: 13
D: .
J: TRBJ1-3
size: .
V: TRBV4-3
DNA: TGCGCCAGCAGCCAAGCTATTGAAAACACCATATATTTT
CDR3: CASSQAIENTIYF

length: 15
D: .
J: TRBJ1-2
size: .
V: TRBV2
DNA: TGTGCCAGCAGTGAAGGGTCAGGGTTCGGCTATGGCTACACCTTC
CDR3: CASSEGSGFGYGYTF

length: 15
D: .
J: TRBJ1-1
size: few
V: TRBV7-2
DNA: TGTGCCAGCAACCGCCGGGGAGACGTCTCGTCTGAAGCTTTCTTT
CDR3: CASNRRGDVSSEAFF

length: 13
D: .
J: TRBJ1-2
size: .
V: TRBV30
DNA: TGTGCCTGGAGTGTGACGTCCTGGAATGGCTACACCTTC
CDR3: CAWSVTSWNGYTF

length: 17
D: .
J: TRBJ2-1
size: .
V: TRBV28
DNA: TGTGCCAGCAGTTCCGGACCCAAATCGACTAGCTACAATGAGCAGTTCTTC
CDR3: CASSSGPKSTSYNEQFF

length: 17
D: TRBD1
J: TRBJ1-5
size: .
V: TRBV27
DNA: TGTGCCAGCAGTTTATCGGGGACAGGGGTCATTAAGCAGCCCCAGCATTTT
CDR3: CASSLSGTGVIKQPQHF

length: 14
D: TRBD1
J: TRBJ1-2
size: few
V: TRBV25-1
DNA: TGTGCCAGCAGTGAAGACAGGGGAGCCCATGGCTACACCTTC
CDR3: CASSEDRGAHGYTF

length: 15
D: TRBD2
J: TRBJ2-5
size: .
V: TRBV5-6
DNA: TGTGCCAGCAGCTATAGCGGGATAAGATCGGAGACCCAGTACTTC
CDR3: CASSYSGIRSETQYF

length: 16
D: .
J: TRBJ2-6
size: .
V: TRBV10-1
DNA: TGCGCCAGCAGTGTTGCCGCACAAAGTCGGGCCAACGTCCTGACTTTC
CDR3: CASSVAAQSRANVLTF

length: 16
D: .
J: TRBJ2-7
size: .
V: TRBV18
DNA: TGTGCCAGCTCACCGACCATAGAGGGTGTGTCGAACGAGCAGTACTTC
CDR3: CASSPTIEGVSNEQYF

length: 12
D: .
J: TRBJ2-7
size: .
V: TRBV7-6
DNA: TGTGCCAGCAGCTTATACCAAGCCGAGCAGTACTTC
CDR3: CASSLYQAEQYF

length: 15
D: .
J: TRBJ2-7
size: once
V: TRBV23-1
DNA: TGCGCCAGCCCTCCGCCGGACACCTGGATGAGGGAGCAGTACTTC
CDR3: CASPPPDTWMREQYF

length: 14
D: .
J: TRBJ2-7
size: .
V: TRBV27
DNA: TGTGCCAGCACCTCCCCGACTAGGGCCTACGAGCAGTACTTC
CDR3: CASTSPTRAYEQYF

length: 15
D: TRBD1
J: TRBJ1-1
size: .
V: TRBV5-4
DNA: TGTGCCAGCAACGGACAGGGGGCAGCGAACACTGAAGCTTTCTTT
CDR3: CASNGQGAANTEAFF

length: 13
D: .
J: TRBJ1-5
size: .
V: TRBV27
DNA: TGTGCCAGCAGTCACAGATTCGATCAGCCCCAGCATTTT
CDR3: CASSHRFDQPQHF

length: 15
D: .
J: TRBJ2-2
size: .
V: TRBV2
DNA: TGTGCCAGTGGTGGGGTGACAGTGAACACCGGGGAGCTGTTTTTT
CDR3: CASGGVTVNTGELFF

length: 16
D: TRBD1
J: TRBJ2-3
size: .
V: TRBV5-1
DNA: TGCGCCAGCAGCGTTTCCGGGACAGGGAGCACAGATACGCAGTATTTT
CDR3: CASSVSGTGSTDTQYF

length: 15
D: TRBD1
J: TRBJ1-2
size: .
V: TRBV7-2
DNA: TGTGCCAGCAGCTTAGGACAGGGGAACTTTAATGGCTACACCTTC
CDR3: CASSLGQGNFNGYTF

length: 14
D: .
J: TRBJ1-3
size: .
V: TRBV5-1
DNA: TGCGCAACCAAATCCTCACCTGGAGGAAACACCATATATTTT
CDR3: CATKSSPGGNTIYF

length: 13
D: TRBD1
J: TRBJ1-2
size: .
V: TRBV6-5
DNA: TGTGCCAGCAGCCCACTAAGACAGGGAGGCTACACCTTC
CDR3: CASSPLRQGGYTF

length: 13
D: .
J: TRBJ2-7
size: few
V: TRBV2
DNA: TGTGCCAGCAGTCTCTTACAGTCCTACGAGCAGTACTTC
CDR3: CASSLLQSYEQYF

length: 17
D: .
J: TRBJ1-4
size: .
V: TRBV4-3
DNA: TGCGCCAGCAGCCAAGGAGGGGGAGGGGAGGTGAATGAAAAACTGTTTTTT
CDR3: CASSQGGGGEVNEKLFF

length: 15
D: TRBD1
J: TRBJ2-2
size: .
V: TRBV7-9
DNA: TGTGCCAGCAGCCACGACAGGGGGAACACCGGGGAGCTGTTTTTT
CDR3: CASSHDRGNTGELFF

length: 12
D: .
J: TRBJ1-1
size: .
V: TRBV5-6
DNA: TGTGCCAGCAGCCTGGGACTTACTACAGCTTTCTTT
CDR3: CASSLGLTTAFF

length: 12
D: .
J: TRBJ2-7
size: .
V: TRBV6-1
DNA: TGTGCCAGCAGTCCCCCCTCGAGGGGTCAGTACTTC
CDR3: CASSPPSRGQYF

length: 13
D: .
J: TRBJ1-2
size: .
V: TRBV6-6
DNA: TGTGCCAGCAGTTACTCTGAGGGATATGGCTACACCTTC
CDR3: CASSYSEGYGYTF

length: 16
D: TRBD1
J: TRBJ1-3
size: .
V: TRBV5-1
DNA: TGCGCCAGCAGCTTCCGCCCGACAGGGGCTGGAAACACCATATATTTT
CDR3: CASSFRPTGAGNTIYF

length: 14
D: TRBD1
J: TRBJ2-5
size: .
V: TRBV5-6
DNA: TGTGCCAGCAGACAGGGACAGGGCTGGCAGACCCAGTACTTC
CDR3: CASRQGQGWQTQYF

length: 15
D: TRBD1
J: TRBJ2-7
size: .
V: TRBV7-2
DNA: TGTGCCAGCAGCTTAGACTCAGGGGGAATCTACGAGCAGTACTTC
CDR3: CASSLDSGGIYEQYF

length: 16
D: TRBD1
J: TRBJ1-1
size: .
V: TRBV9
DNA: TGTGCCAGCAGCACATGGACAGGGGACACGAACACTGAAGCTTTCTTT
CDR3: CASSTWTGDTNTEAFF

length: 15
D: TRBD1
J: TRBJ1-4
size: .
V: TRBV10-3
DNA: TGTGCCATCCCTCATGGGGACAGGGGTGGTGAAAAACTGTTTTTT
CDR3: CAIPHGDRGGEKLFF

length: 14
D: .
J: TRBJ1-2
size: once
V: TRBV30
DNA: TGTGCCTTAACGGACGGAGGCATCTACTATGGCTACACCTTC
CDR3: CALTDGGIYYGYTF

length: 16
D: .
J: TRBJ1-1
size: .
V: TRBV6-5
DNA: TGTGCCAGCAGTTTCCGAAGGGGCAGGAGGGGGACTGAAGCTTTCTTT
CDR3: CASSFRRGRRGTEAFF

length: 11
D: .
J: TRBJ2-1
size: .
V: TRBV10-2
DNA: TGCGCCAGCAGTGAAGGTGATGAGCAGTTCTTC
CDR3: CASSEGDEQFF

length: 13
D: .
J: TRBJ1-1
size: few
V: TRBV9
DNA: TGTGCCAGCAGCGTCGGGTTTGGCACTGAAGCTTTCTTT
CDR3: CASSVGFGTEAFF

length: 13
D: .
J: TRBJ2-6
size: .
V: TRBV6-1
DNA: TGTGCCAGCAGTGTTGGGGGGGCCAACGTCCTGACTTTC
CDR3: CASSVGGANVLTF

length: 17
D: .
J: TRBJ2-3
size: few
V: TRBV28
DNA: TGTGCCAGCACTCCCCCCTCCGGGGCTCCTAGCACAGATACGCAGTATTTT
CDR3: CASTPPSGAPSTDTQYF

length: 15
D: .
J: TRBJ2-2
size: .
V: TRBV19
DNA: TGTGCCAGTAGTTCGAAGGGGGCGAACACCGGGGAGCTGTTTTTT
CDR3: CASSSKGANTGELFF

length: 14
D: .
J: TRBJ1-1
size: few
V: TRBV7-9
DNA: TGTGCCAGCAGTCCCCAGGGGCCCTACACTGAAGCTTTCTTT
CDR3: CASSPQGPYTEAFF

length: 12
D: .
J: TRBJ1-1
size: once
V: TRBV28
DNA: TGTGCCAGCACCCCCACCTTGTTTAAAGCTTTCTTT
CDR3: CASTPTLFKAFF

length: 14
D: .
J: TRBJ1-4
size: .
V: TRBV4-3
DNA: TGCGCCAGCAGCCAACTGGGGGGGCGTGAAAAACTGTTTTTT
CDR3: CASSQLGGREKLFF

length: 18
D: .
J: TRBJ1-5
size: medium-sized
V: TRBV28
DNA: TGTGCCAGCAGCCCACTTGAGACTCAGAATTATAGCAATCAGCCCCAGCATTTT
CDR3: CASSPLETQNYSNQPQHF

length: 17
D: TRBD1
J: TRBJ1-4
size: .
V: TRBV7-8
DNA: TGTGCCAGCAGCTTAGACGGGACAGGGAGTTGGGATGAAAAACTGTTTTTT
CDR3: CASSLDGTGSWDEKLFF

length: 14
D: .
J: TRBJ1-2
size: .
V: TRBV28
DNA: TGTGCCAGCACCCCGATCGGCCCCGCCAAAGGCTACACCTTC
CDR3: CASTPIGPAKGYTF

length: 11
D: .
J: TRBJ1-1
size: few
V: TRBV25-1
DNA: TGTGCCAGCAGTCGGCAGGCTGAAGCTTTCTTT
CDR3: CASSRQAEAFF

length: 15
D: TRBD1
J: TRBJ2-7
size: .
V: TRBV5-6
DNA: TGTGCCAGCAGCATGGGGTCCGGGACAGGAATGGTGCAGTACTTC
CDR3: CASSMGSGTGMVQYF

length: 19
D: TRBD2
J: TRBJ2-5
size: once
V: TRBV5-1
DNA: TGCGCCAGCAGCTTGGGAGGGACGTCTGAGGGAGGGTTCCAAGAGACCCAGTACTTC
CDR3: CASSLGGTSEGGFQETQYF

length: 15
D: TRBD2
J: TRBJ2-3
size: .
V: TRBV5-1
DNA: TGCGCCAGCAGCTTGGGTAGCGGGGGGCCAGATACGCAGTATTTT
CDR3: CASSLGSGGPDTQYF